This is a list of T cell receptor beta chains from one sample in a study of fetal regulatory T cell absence and autoimmunity. Sequencing was performed with immunoSEQ multiplex PCR; in TCRdb, only in-frame clones are kept and a portion is missing. The sample lists some 87,000 clones; 55% to 75% were seen once. Material for sequencing was pancreas tissue. These receptors were taken from a male donor with IPEX syndrome. Each CDR3 is given with its conserved first and last residue. D genes are given only for firm matches. Not all rows give a size; the values are once, few, many and, for expanded clones, a class.

V gene	CDR3 length	J gene	D gene	clone size	CDR3 DNA	CDR3 protein
TRBV5-4	13	TRBJ2-1	.	.	TGTGCCAGCAGCGTAACCGGAAGGGATGAGCAGTTCTTC	CASSVTGRDEQFF
TRBV13	12	TRBJ2-7	.	.	TGTGCCAGCAGCTCGCAACTAGATGAGCAGTACTTC	CASSSQLDEQYF
TRBV7-9	12	TRBJ1-4	TRBD1	.	TGTGCCAGCCAGGGGGTTAATGAAAAACTGTTTTTT	CASQGVNEKLFF
TRBV13	15	TRBJ1-4	.	.	TGTGCCAGCAGCTGGAACCCGGGGGGCGAAGGAAAACTGTTTTTT	CASSWNPGGEGKLFF
TRBV7-9	12	TRBJ2-3	.	.	TGTGCCAGCAGCTCTCTAGCGGATACGCAGTATTTT	CASSSLADTQYF
TRBV2	14	TRBJ2-1	TRBD2	once	TGTGCCATGGTCCCCGGGACTAGGAACAATGAGCAGTTCTTC	CAMVPGTRNNEQFF
TRBV7-9	16	TRBJ1-2	.	few	TGTGCCAGCAGCCAGTACTGGCCCTTAGCTAACTATGGCTACACCTTC	CASSQYWPLANYGYTF
TRBV7-8	14	TRBJ1-1	.	.	TGTGCCAGCAGCTTAGCGGCGGCGAACACTGAAGCTTTCTTT	CASSLAAANTEAFF
TRBV25-1	16	TRBJ2-1	TRBD2	.	TGTGCCAGCGGGAACCCTAGCGGACCCCTCCTCAATGAGCAGTTCTTC	CASGNPSGPLLNEQFF
TRBV27	13	TRBJ2-7	TRBD1	.	TGTGCCAGCAGTTTGAGACAGGGATACGAGCAGTACTTC	CASSLRQGYEQYF
TRBV2	14	TRBJ2-4	TRBD1	.	TGTGCCAGCCGGGACAGGGGCCCCAAAAACATTCAGTACTTC	CASRDRGPKNIQYF
TRBV27	14	TRBJ1-5	.	.	TGTGCCAGCAGTTTGTCTCGGGGAGGTCAGCCCCAGCATTTT	CASSLSRGGQPQHF
TRBV5-6	15	TRBJ1-5	TRBD1	.	TGTGTCAGCAGCTTGGGAGGACAGGTTGGTCAGCCCCAGCATTTT	CVSSLGGQVGQPQHF
TRBV4-1	12	TRBJ1-2	.	.	TGCGCCAGCAGCCAAGGGCGGGGTGGCTACACCTTC	CASSQGRGGYTF
TRBV6-5	15	TRBJ2-7	.	.	TGTGCCAGCAGTTACTCCGGACGGACTAAAGAGGGGCAGTACTTC	CASSYSGRTKEGQYF
TRBV16	15	TRBJ1-2	TRBD1	few	TGTGCCAGCAGCCACCCCGGGACAGGGAACTATGGCTACACCTTC	CASSHPGTGNYGYTF
TRBV5-4	16	TRBJ1-2	TRBD1	.	TGTGCCAGCAGCTTGAGACAGACAGGGGATCGCTATGGCTACACCTTC	CASSLRQTGDRYGYTF
TRBV29-1	13	TRBJ2-6	.	.	TGCAGCGTACGGGAGAGGGGGGCCAACGTCCTGACTTTC	CSVRERGANVLTF
TRBV5-4	17	TRBJ2-3	.	.	TGTGCCAGCAGCTTGGCCTACCCCTGGGCGGGGACAGATACGCAGTATTTT	CASSLAYPWAGTDTQYF
TRBV7-6	18	TRBJ2-1	TRBD2	.	TGTGCCAGCAGCGCCCGGACTAGCGGGGGGGCCTTCGACAATGAGCAGTTCTTC	CASSARTSGGAFDNEQFF
TRBV4-3	17	TRBJ2-2	.	.	TGCGCCAGCAGCCAAGATACGGTAGAGGGAGAAGCCGGGGAGCTGTTTTTT	CASSQDTVEGEAGELFF
TRBV11-2	16	TRBJ1-1	TRBD1	.	TGTGCCAGCATCCCCTATCGAGGGACAGGAAACACTGAAGCTTTCTTT	CASIPYRGTGNTEAFF
TRBV5-1	15	TRBJ2-5	TRBD1	.	TGCGCCAGCAGGGTGAACAGGGGATTACAAGAGACCCAGTACTTC	CASRVNRGLQETQYF
TRBV29-1	15	TRBJ2-3	.	.	TGCAGCGCGCGCCGGGACACTCGGCGCACAGATACGCAGTATTTT	CSARRDTRRTDTQYF
TRBV5-4	16	TRBJ1-1	.	.	TGTGCCAGCAAGGATATTAGGGCAGCAATGAACACTGAAGCTTTCTTT	CASKDIRAAMNTEAFF
TRBV18	13	TRBJ1-1	.	.	TGTGCCAGCTCACCAGGGGTGAACACTGAAGCTTTCTTT	CASSPGVNTEAFF
TRBV4-1	13	TRBJ2-7	.	.	TGCGCCAGCAGCCAAGACGATTCCTACGAGCAGTACTTC	CASSQDDSYEQYF
TRBV9	14	TRBJ1-4	.	.	TGTGCCAGCAGCGTAGGGGGCACTAATGAAAAACTGTTTTTT	CASSVGGTNEKLFF
TRBV10-3	13	TRBJ2-7	TRBD1	few	TGTGCCATCAGTGTTAGAACAGGGGGAGAGCAGTACTTC	CAISVRTGGEQYF
TRBV2	10	TRBJ2-5	.	.	TGTGCCAGCAGTGTACAGACCCAGTACTTC	CASSVQTQYF
TRBV5-1	19	TRBJ2-5	TRBD2	.	TGCGCCAGCAGCTTGCTGTTTGCGGGGGGGCCGGTGTTCCAAGAGACCCAGTACTTC	CASSLLFAGGPVFQETQYF
TRBV6-6	13	TRBJ2-3	TRBD2	.	TGTGCCAGTACCGGGACTAGTCGTGGTACGCAGTATTTT	CASTGTSRGTQYF
TRBV4-1	15	TRBJ2-7	TRBD2	.	TGCGCCAGCAGCCAAACTAGCGGGGGGGCCTACGAGCAGTACTTC	CASSQTSGGAYEQYF
TRBV5-5	15	TRBJ2-7	.	.	TGTGCCAGCAGCCCATGGGGGATGAAGTCCTACGAGCAGTACTTC	CASSPWGMKSYEQYF
TRBV6-5	14	TRBJ2-1	.	.	TGTGCCAGCAGCATCGGGACGGCCTACAATGAGCAGTTCTTC	CASSIGTAYNEQFF
TRBV30	14	TRBJ2-2	.	few	TGTGCCTGGAGTAACGGACTCTACACCGGGGAGCTGTTTTTT	CAWSNGLYTGELFF
TRBV9	16	TRBJ2-2	TRBD1	.	TGTGCCAGCAGCGATAGTGGGACAGATTTCACCGGGGAGCTGTTTTTT	CASSDSGTDFTGELFF
TRBV30	13	TRBJ1-1	.	.	TGTGCCTGGAGTGTGGACAGGAACACTGAAGCTTTCTTT	CAWSVDRNTEAFF
TRBV5-6	16	TRBJ2-5	.	.	TGTGCCAGCAGCTTGTCATTCGACCAGGGCCAAGAGACCCAGTACTTC	CASSLSFDQGQETQYF
TRBV7-2	15	TRBJ2-7	TRBD1	few	TGTGCCAGCAGCGCCCCCCCGGACAGGACCTACGAGCAGTACTTC	CASSAPPDRTYEQYF
TRBV14	13	TRBJ2-7	.	few	TGTGCCAGCAGCCATGGCCCCTCCTACGAGCAGTACTTC	CASSHGPSYEQYF
TRBV7-6	14	TRBJ2-7	.	.	TGTGCCAGCAGCTTAGAGGACGGTCCCTACGAGCAGTACTTC	CASSLEDGPYEQYF
TRBV6-5	16	TRBJ2-7	.	.	TGTGCCAGCAGTTACTCGGGATACGGGACCCCCTACGAGCAGTACTTC	CASSYSGYGTPYEQYF
TRBV6-6	14	TRBJ1-2	TRBD1	.	TGTGCCAGCAGTTATAGGGACAGGGGCTATGGCTACACCTTC	CASSYRDRGYGYTF
TRBV2	17	TRBJ1-1	.	few	TGTGCCAGCAGTGAAGCGGTAGTGTGGTCTGGGAACACTGAAGCTTTCTTT	CASSEAVVWSGNTEAFF
TRBV5-1	15	TRBJ2-7	TRBD2	.	TGCGCCAGCAGTGTGGCCGGGACTACTGCCTACGAGCAGTACTTC	CASSVAGTTAYEQYF
TRBV7-6	15	TRBJ1-1	TRBD1	.	TGTGCCAGCAGCTCCCGGACAGGATTGAACACTGAAGCTTTCTTT	CASSSRTGLNTEAFF
TRBV6-1	15	TRBJ1-5	TRBD1	.	TGTGCCAGCAGGGACAGGGGGAAAGGCAATCAGCCCCAGCATTTT	CASRDRGKGNQPQHF
TRBV15	12	TRBJ2-3	.	.	TGTGCCACCAGCGTGCAGGGAGATACGCAGTATTTT	CATSVQGDTQYF
TRBV9	14	TRBJ1-1	TRBD1	.	TGTGCCAGCAGCGCCGGGACAGGGAACACTGAAGCTTTCTTT	CASSAGTGNTEAFF